This entry lists 15 T cell receptor beta chains sequenced from one sample in a study of CD8+ T cells in alopecia areata. It was cDNA, reverse transcribed from extracted RNA, that served as the sequencing template. The repertoire was sequenced with immunoSEQ multiplex PCR; TCRdb's copy has only in-frame clones and lacks some. This table has a few hundred thousand clones, roughly three fifths appearing once. The sample consisted of CD8+ T cells sorted from blood. These receptors were obtained from a human donor in good health.

The genes are TRBV6-6 and TRBJ1-1; 8 nucleotides align to TRBD1. J gave up 3 bases and V 2 bases, and 8 bases lay outside the gene matches. From germline, CDR1 is MNHNY and CDR2 SVGAGI (reference sequence). CDR3 size: 16 residues. CDR3 sequence (DNA): TGTGCCAGCAGTTACGCGGTCCAGGGGGCAGACACTGAAGCTTTCTTT. Encoded protein: CASSYAVQGADTEAFF.

This clone was counted only a few times. The chain carries TRBV4-1 and TRBJ1-1; D remains ambiguous. This CDR3 comprises 14 residues. Germline V gene data show CDR1 as MGHRA and CDR2 as YSYEKL. Trimming removed 4 bases at V and 1 base at J, with 10 bases between. For the CDR3, the DNA is TGCGCCAGCAGCCCCGCAGCAGGGAACACTGAAGCTTTCTTT. This encodes CASSPAAGNTEAFF.

In regard to this clone: Other nucleotide sequences from this sample produce the same CDR3. Here the CDR3 reads CASSLNTDTQYF. The CDR3 DNA follows: TGCGCCAGCAGCCTAAACACAGATACGCAGTATTTT. V gene TRBV5-1 combines with J gene TRBJ2-3; no definite D call. The CDR3 totals 12 residues. The ends were cut back, 4 bases at V and 2 bases at J, with 5 bases in the middle. Germline loops: CDR1 SGHRS, CDR2 YFSETQ.

In its sample, this clone was seen a few times. V and J are TRBV7-2 and TRBJ2-2; D is unresolved. V shed 2 bases and J shed 4 bases, with 8 bases lying between them. Germline-derived CDR1 and CDR2 are SGHTA and FQGNSA. This CDR3 comprises 14 residues. The CDR3 loop reads CASSLRTSTGELFF. The CDR3 DNA reads TGTGCCAGCAGCTTACGAACCAGCACCGGGGAGCTGTTTTTT. The whole variable domain, filled in from reference TRBV7-2 and TRBJ2-2, reads GAGVSQSPSNKVTEKGKDVELRCDPISGHTALYWYRQSLGQGLEFLIYFQGNSAPDKSGLPSDRFSAERTGGSVSTLTIQRTQQEDSAVYLCASSLRTSTGELFFGEGSRLTVL.

This clone has only one observation. The rearrangement uses TRBV6-5 and TRBJ2-7; the D gene could be TRBD1 or TRBD2 (6 bases each). Germline CDR1 reads MNHEY; CDR2 reads SVGAGI. The CDR3 runs to 12 residues. Trimming removed 6 bases from V and 4 bases from J, with 10 bases in between. CDR3 nucleotide sequence: TGTGCCAGCAGCCCGGGGGCGTACGAGCAGTACTTC. Its translation: CASSPGAYEQYF.

The CDR3 here is CASSRGPEQFF. The DNA for the CDR3 is TGTGCCAGCTCACGTGGACCAGAGCAGTTCTTC. The chain links TRBV18 to TRBJ2-1; D gene uncertain. Germline V CDR1 and CDR2: KGHSH, LQKENI. The CDR3 extends over 11 amino acids. Trimming took 4 bases from V and 10 from J, leaving 8 bases between them.

As DNA, the CDR3 is TGCAGCGTTGAATACCCACAGGGGAACACTGAAGCTTTCTTT. Translated: CSVEYPQGNTEAFF. The V gene is TRBV29-1, the J gene TRBJ1-1, with a weak D call TRBD1 (6 bases). The length of the CDR3 is 14 residues. V dropped 2 bases and J dropped 1 base, with 11 bases sitting between them. In germline, CDR1 is SQVTM, CDR2 ANQGSEA.

There are a few counts of this clone. CDR3 bases: TGTGCCAGCAGCTTGGGACAGGGACTCGGCGAGCAGTACTTC. Its protein product is CASSLGQGLGEQYF. The chain is built from TRBV7-2 and TRBJ2-7; 9 bases map to TRBD1. This CDR3 region has 14 residues. V lost 3 bases, J lost 6 bases, and 6 bases stayed unmatched. Germline CDR1 is SGHTA and CDR2 is FQGNSA. The whole variable domain, filled in from reference TRBV7-2 and TRBJ2-7, reads GAGVSQSPSNKVTEKGKDVELRCDPISGHTALYWYRQSLGQGLEFLIYFQGNSAPDKSGLPSDRFSAERTGGSVSTLTIQRTQQEDSAVYLCASSLGQGLGEQYFGPGTRLTVT.

In its sample, this clone was seen a few times. The chain links TRBV9 to TRBJ1-6; D gene unclear. Germline CDR1 is SGDLS and CDR2 is YYNGEE. The CDR3 is 14 amino acids. Trimming removed 3 bases at V and 5 bases at J, with 9 bases between. The CDR3 nucleotides read TGTGCCAGCAGCGGCACATCGGATAATTCACCCCTCCACTTT. Residues: CASSGTSDNSPLHF.

The gene calls are TRBV7-9 and TRBJ2-3, with no clear D. CDR3 length: 15 residues. V was pared by 4 bases and J by 4 bases, with 15 bases between. The germline V gene has CDR1 SEHNR and CDR2 FQNEAQ (reference sequence). This CDR3 is CASSSDPALPDTQYF. The CDR3 nucleotides read TGTGCCAGCAGCTCGGACCCCGCTTTACCAGATACGCAGTATTTT.

V gene TRBV5-1 combines with J gene TRBJ2-5, with D perhaps TRBD1 (5 bases). The V end lost 0 bases, the J end lost 7 bases, and 13 bases lay between the germline ends. The CDR3 totals 14 residues. Looked up from germline, CDR1 is SGHRS and CDR2 is YFSETQ. The CDR3 region is CASSLEGNGATQYF. CDR3 in DNA: TGCGCCAGCAGCTTGGAGGGGAATGGGGCGACCCAGTACTTC.

This clone has a count of ten or more. CDR3 sequence reads: CASSFLSGTDTQYF. The CDR3, as DNA: TGTGCCAGCAGTTTTCTTAGCGGCACAGATACGCAGTATTTT. The V call is TRBV28, the J call TRBJ2-3; D perhaps matches TRBD2 (5 bases). Deletions cut 3 bases from V and 1 base from J, with 8 bases between. Germline assignment: CDR1 MDHEN and CDR2 SYDVKM. CDR3 size: 14 residues.

The rearrangement uses TRBV29-1 and TRBJ1-3, with D uncertain. Germline V lookup: CDR1 SQVTM, CDR2 ANQGSEA. V was shortened by 8 bases and J by 4 bases, with 9 bases between the two germline ends. This CDR3 contains 11 residues. The CDR3: CSTLQGNTIYF. DNA of the CDR3: TGCAGCACCCTCCAGGGAAACACCATATATTTT.

The sample holds a few counts of this clone. The chain joins TRBV14 to TRBJ1-1; 10 bases match TRBD1. The CDR3 has 17 residues. CDR1 is SGHDN and CDR2 is FVKESK in the germline V gene. V shed 1 base and J 0 bases; nucleotides not matched to a gene: 5. The CDR3 nucleotides are TGTGCCAGCAGCCAAGCTGGGACAGGGGTTATGAACACTGAAGCTTTCTTT. Amino acids: CASSQAGTGVMNTEAFF.

Comment on this clone: The junction departs from the called germline gene at one end, perhaps through a read error. The chain couples TRBV2 to TRBJ2-7; either TRBD1 or TRBD2 may fit D (6 bases each). CDR1 and CDR2 (germline): SNHLY, FYNNEI. The CDR3 is 9 amino acids. CDR3 in amino acids: CASRRGEYF. The CDR3 DNA reads TGTGCGAGCAGGAGGGGGGAGTACTTC.